These 7 T cell receptor beta chains came from one sample sequenced in a study of blood T cell repertoires in COVID-19. The protocol was immunoSEQ multiplex PCR, while the TCRdb copy is restricted to in-frame clones and leaves out a portion. This table has around 91,000 clones, approximately 85% appearing once. Sequenced: peripheral blood. The receptors come from a woman of 80 years or more with active or convalescent COVID-19.

The chain carries TRBV2 and TRBJ2-3; 12 bases align to TRBD2. The CDR3 covers 16 residues. The germline gives CDR1 SNHLY, CDR2 FYNNEI. V shed 1 base, J shed 4 bases, and the junction held 3 bases outside the gene matches. This CDR3 reads CASSEVLAGGADTQYF. CDR3 DNA sequence: TGTGCCAGCAGTGAAGTACTAGCGGGAGGAGCAGATACGCAGTATTTT.

The chain's CDR3 is CAISDSVAGGTDTQYF. The CDR3 DNA sequence: TGTGCCATCAGTGATTCAGTCGCGGGAGGCACAGATACGCAGTATTTT. The chain employs TRBV10-3 and TRBJ2-3, with TRBD2 identical over 7 bases. Germline-derived CDR1 and CDR2 are ENHRY and SYGVKD. The length of the CDR3 is 16 residues. The V segment lost 3 bases and the J segment 1 base; nucleotides outside the gene matches: 7.

The chain links TRBV4-3 to TRBJ2-7; a possible D gene is TRBD1 (5 bases). The germline gives CDR1 LGHNA, CDR2 YSLEER. This CDR3 is built from 12 residues. Trimming removed 1 base at V and 6 bases at J, with 7 bases between. The CDR3 region has the DNA TGCGCCAGCAGCCAAGTAGGGGCCGAGCAGTACTTC. Amino acids: CASSQVGAEQYF.

This chain uses TRBV29-1 with TRBJ2-3; 7 nucleotides match TRBD1. There are 15 residues in the CDR3. The ends lost 0 bases at V and 1 base at J; junction bases unmatched: 4. The germline V gene has CDR1 SQVTM and CDR2 ANQGSEA. DNA for the CDR3: TGCAGCGTTGAAGAAACAGGGGACGGCACAGATACGCAGTATTTT. This encodes CSVEETGDGTDTQYF.

This chain uses TRBV11-3 with TRBJ2-2; no firm D call. The CDR3 length is 13 residues. The V end was cut by 5 bases, the J end by 5 bases, with 9 bases between. The germline gives CDR1 SGHNT, CDR2 YENEEA. The CDR3 nucleotides are TGTGCCAGCAGCCTCCTAGGAACCGGGGAGCTGTTTTTT. Its protein product is CASSLLGTGELFF. Filled out from reference TRBV11-3 and TRBJ2-2, the complete variable domain reads EAGVVQSPRYKIIEKKQPVAFWCNPISGHNTLYWYLQNLGQGPELLIRYENEEAVDDSQLPKDRFSAERLKGVDSTLKIQPAELGDSAVYLCASSLLGTGELFFGEGSRLTVL.

V is TRBV7-6 and J is TRBJ1-6, with D uncertain. The CDR3 is 14 amino acids. Trimming cost V 3 bases and J 8 bases, with 11 bases left between them. Germline values: CDR1 SGHVS, CDR2 FNYEAQ. In DNA, the CDR3 is TGTGCCAGCAGCTTGCTGGCGGAGGATTCACCCCTCCACTTT. Protein: CASSLLAEDSPLHF. The full variable domain, completed using reference TRBV7-6 and TRBJ1-6, is GAGVSQSPRYKVTKRGQDVALRCDPISGHVSLYWYRQALGQGPEFLTYFNYEAQQDKSGLPNDRFSAERPEGSISTLTIQRTEQRDSAMYRCASSLLAEDSPLHFGNGTRLTVT.

This clone was detected many times. The chain uses TRBV6-4 and TRBJ1-5; D may be TRBD1 (5 bases). Trimming took 5 bases from V and 12 from J, leaving 17 bases between them. The CDR3 length is 13 residues. CDR1 and CDR2 (germline): MRHNA, SNTAGT. CDR3 residues: CASSPDRGSRQHF. CDR3 nucleotides: TGTGCCAGCAGTCCTGACCGGGGGAGCCGCCAGCATTTT.